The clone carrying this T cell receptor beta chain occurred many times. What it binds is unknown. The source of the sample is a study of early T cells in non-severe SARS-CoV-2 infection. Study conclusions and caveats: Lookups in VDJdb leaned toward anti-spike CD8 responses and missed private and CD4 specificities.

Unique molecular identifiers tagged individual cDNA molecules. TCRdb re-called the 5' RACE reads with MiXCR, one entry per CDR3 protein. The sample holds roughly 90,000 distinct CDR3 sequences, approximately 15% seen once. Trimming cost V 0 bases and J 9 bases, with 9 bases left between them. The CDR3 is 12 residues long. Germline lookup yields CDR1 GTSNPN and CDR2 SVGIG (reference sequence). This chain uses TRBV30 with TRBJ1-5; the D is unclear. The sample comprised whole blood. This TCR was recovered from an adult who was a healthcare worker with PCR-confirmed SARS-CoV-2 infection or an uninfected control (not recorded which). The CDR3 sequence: CAWSVTRGPQHF. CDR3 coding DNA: TGTGCCTGGAGTGTCACCCGGGGGCCCCAGCATTTT.